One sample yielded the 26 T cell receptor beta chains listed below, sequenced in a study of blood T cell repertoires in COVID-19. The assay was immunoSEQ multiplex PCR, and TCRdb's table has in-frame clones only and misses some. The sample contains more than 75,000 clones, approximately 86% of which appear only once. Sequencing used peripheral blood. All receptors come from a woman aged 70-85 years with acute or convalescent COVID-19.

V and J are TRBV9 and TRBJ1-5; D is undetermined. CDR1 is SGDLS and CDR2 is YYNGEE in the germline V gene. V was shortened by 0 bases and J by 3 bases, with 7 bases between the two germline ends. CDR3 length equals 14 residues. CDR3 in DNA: TGTGCCAGCAGCGTAGGTTCAGACAATCAGCCCCAGCATTTT. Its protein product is CASSVGSDNQPQHF.

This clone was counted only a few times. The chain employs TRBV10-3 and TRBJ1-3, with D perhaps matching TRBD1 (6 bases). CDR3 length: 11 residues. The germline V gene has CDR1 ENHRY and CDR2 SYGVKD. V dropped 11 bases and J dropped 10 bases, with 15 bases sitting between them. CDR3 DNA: TGTGCCCTGGGGGACACTGGGACCATATATTTT. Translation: CALGDTGTIYF.

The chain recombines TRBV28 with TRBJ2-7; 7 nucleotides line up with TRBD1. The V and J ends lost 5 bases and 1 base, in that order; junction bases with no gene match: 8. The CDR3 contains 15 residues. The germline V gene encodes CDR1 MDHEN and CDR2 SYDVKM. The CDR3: CASSATGVLSYEQYF. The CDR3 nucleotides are TGTGCCAGCAGTGCAACAGGGGTTCTTTCCTACGAGCAGTACTTC.

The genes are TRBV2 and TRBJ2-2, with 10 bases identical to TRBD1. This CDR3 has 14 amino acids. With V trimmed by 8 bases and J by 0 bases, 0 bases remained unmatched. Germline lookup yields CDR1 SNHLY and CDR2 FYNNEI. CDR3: CASGTGANTGELFF. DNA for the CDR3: TGTGCCAGCGGGACAGGGGCGAACACCGGGGAGCTGTTTTTT.

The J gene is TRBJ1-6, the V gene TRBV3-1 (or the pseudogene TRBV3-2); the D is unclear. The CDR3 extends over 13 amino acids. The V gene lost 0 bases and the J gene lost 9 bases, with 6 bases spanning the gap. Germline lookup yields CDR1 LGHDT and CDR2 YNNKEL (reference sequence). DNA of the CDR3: TGTGCCAGCAGCCAAGATCTAATTTCACCCCTCCACTTT. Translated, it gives CASSQDLISPLHF.

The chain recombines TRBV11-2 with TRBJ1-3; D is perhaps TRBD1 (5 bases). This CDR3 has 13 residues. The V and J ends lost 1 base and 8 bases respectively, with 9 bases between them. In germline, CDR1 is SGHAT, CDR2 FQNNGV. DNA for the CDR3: TGTGCCAGCAGCTTAGCAGGGTGGGACACCATATATTTT. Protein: CASSLAGWDTIYF.

The CDR3 coding sequence is TGTGCCAGCAGCGTAGTATCCTCCCCCGGGGGCAATGAGCAGTTCTTC. It encodes CASSVVSSPGGNEQFF. V gene TRBV9 combines with J gene TRBJ2-1, with D possibly matching TRBD2 (6 bases). Germline V CDR1 and CDR2: SGDLS, YYNGEE. CDR3 length: 16 amino acids. V lost 0 bases, J lost 6 bases, and 16 bases lay in between.

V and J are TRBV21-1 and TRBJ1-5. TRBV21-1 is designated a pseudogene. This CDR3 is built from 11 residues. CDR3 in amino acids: CASPRVGPQHF. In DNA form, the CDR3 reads TGTGCCAGCCCGCGGGTTGGGCCCCAGCATTTT.

The CDR3 region has the DNA TGTGCCAGCAGCCGTGAGGGACTAAGGAATGAGCAGTTCTTC. Its translation is CASSREGLRNEQFF. V and J are TRBV11-2 and TRBJ2-1; TRBD2 agrees at 7 bases. Germline V gives CDR1 SGHAT, CDR2 FQNNGV. CDR3 size: 14 residues. J gave up 7 bases and V 5 bases, and 8 bases lay outside the gene matches.

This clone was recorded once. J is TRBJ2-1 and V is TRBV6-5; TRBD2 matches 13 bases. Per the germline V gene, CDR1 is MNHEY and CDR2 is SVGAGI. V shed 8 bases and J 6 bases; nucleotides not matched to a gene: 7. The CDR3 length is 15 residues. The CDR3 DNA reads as TGTGCCAGCGGTTCGGGACTAGCGGGGAGCAATGAGCAGTTCTTC. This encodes CASGSGLAGSNEQFF.

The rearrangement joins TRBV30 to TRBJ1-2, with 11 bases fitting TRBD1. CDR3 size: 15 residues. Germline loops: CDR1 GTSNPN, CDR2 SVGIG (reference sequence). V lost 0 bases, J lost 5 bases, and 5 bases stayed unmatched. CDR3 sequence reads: CAWSVGQGELYGYTF. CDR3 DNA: TGTGCCTGGAGTGTGGGACAGGGGGAGCTTTATGGCTACACCTTC. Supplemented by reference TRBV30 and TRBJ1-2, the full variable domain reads SQTIHQWPATLVQPVGSPLSLECTVEGTSNPNLYWYRQAAGRGLQLLFYSVGIGQISSEVPQNLSASRPQDRQFILSSKKLLLSDSGFYLCAWSVGQGELYGYTFGSGTRLTVV.

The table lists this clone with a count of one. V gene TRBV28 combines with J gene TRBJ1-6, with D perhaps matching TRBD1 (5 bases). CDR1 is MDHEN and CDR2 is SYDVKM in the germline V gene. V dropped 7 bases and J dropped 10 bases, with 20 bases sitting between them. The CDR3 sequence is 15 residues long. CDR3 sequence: CASIPLREGWSPLHF. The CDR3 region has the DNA TGTGCCAGCATCCCTTTAAGGGAGGGGTGGTCACCCCTCCACTTT.

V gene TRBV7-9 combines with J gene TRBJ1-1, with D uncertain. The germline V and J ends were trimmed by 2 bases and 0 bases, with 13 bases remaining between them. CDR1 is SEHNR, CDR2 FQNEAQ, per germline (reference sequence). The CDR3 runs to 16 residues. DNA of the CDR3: TGTGCCAGCAGCTTAAGTCAGGCCAGGATGAACACTGAAGCTTTCTTT. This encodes CASSLSQARMNTEAFF.

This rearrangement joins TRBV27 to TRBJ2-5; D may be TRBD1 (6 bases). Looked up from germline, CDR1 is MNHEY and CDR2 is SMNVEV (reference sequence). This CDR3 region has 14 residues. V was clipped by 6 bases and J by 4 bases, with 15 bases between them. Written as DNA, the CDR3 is TGTGCCAGCAGAGGCCAGGGGTTGTTAGAGACCCAGTACTTC. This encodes CASRGQGLLETQYF.

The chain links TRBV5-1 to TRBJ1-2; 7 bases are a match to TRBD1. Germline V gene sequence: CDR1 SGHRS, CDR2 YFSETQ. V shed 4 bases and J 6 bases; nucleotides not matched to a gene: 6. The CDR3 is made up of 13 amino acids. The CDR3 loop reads CASSPGTENGYTF. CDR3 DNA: TGCGCCAGCAGCCCGGGGACAGAGAATGGCTACACCTTC. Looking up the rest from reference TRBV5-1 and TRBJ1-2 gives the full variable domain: KAGVTQTPRYLIKTRGQQVTLSCSPISGHRSVSWYQQTPGQGLQFLFEYFSETQRNKGNFPGRFSGRQFSNSRSEMNVSTLELGDSALYLCASSPGTENGYTFGSGTRLTVV.

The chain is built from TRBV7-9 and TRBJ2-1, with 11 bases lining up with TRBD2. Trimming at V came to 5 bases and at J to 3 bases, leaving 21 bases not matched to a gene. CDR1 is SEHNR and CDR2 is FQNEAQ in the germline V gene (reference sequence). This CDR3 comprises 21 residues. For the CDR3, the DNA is TGTGCCAGCAGCAAATTAATTAGCGGGAGGGACAACGCGCCCTACTACAATGAGCAGTTCTTC. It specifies CASSKLISGRDNAPYYNEQFF. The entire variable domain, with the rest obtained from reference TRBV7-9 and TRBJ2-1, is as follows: DTGVSQNPRHKITKRGQNVTFRCDPISEHNRLYWYRQTLGQGPEFLTYFQNEAQLEKSRLLSDRFSAERPKGSFSTLEIQRTEQGDSAMYLCASSKLISGRDNAPYYNEQFFGPGTRLTVL.

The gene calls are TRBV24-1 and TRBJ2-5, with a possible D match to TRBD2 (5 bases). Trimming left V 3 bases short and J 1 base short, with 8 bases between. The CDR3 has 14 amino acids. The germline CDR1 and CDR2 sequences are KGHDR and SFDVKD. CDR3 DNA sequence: TGTGCCACCAGTGATATAGCGCCCCAAGAGACCCAGTACTTC. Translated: CATSDIAPQETQYF.

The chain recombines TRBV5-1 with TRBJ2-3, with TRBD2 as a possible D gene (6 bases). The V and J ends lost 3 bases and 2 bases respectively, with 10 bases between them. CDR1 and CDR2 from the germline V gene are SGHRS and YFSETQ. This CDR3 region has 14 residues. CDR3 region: CASSSTSTTDTQYF. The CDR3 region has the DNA TGCGCCAGCAGCTCAACTAGCACCACAGATACGCAGTATTTT.

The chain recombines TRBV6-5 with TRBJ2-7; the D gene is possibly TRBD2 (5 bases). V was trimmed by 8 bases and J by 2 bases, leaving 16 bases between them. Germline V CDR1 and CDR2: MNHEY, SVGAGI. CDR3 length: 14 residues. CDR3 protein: CASEGKGFPYEQYF. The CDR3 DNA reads TGTGCCAGCGAGGGAAAGGGATTCCCCTACGAGCAGTACTTC.

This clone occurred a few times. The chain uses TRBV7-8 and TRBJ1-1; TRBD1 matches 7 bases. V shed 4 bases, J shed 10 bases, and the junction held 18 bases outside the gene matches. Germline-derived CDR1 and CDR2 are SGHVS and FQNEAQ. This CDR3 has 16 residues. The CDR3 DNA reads TGTGCCAGCAGCTCGACCCGGGACAGCAGGGGGGACGGAGCTTTCTTT. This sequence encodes CASSSTRDSRGDGAFF. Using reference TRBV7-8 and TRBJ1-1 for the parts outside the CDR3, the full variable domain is GAGVSQSPRYKVAKRGQDVALRCDPISGHVSLFWYQQALGQGPEFLTYFQNEAQLDKSGLPSDRFFAERPEGSVSTLKIQRTQQEDSAVYLCASSSTRDSRGDGAFFGQGTRLTVV.

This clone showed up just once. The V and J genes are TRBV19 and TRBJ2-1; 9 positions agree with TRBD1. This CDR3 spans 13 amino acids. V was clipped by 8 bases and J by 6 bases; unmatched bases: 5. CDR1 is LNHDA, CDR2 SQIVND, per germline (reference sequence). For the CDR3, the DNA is TGTGCCAGTGGGACAGGGATCGGCAATGAGCAGTTCTTC. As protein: CASGTGIGNEQFF. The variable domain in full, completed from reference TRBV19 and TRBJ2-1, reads DGGITQSPKYLFRKEGQNVTLSCEQNLNHDAMYWYRQDPGQGLRLIYYSQIVNDFQKGDIAEGYSVSREKKESFPLTVTSAQKNPTAFYLCASGTGIGNEQFFGPGTRLTVL.

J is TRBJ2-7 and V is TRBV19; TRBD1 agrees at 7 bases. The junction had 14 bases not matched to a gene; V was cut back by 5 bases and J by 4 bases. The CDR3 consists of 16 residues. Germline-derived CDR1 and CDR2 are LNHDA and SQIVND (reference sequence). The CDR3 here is CASSPHRGRAAYEQYF. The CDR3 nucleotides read TGTGCCAGTAGTCCCCACAGGGGACGGGCGGCTTACGAGCAGTACTTC.

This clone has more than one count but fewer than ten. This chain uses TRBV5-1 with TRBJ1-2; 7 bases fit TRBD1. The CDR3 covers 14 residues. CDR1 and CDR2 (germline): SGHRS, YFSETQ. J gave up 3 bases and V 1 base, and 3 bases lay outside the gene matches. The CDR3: CASSLTGVDYGYTF. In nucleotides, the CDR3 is TGCGCCAGCAGCTTGACAGGGGTTGACTATGGCTACACCTTC.

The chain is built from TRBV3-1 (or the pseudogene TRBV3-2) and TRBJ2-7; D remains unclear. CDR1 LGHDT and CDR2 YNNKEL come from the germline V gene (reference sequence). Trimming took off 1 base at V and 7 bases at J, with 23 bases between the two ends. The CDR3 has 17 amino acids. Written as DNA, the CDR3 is TGTGCCAGCAGCCAAGCGTCCTCTATATCCCCTTCGTGGGAGCAGTACTTC. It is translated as CASSQASSISPSWEQYF.

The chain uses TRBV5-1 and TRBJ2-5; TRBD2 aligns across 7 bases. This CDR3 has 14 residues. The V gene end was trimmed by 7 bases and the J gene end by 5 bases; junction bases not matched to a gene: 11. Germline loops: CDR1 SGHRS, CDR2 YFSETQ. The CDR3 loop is CASSGVAGAETQYF. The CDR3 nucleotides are TGCGCCAGCTCGGGGGTGGCGGGAGCGGAGACCCAGTACTTC. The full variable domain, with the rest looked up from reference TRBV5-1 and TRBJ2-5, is KAGVTQTPRYLIKTRGQQVTLSCSPISGHRSVSWYQQTPGQGLQFLFEYFSETQRNKGNFPGRFSGRQFSNSRSEMNVSTLELGDSALYLCASSGVAGAETQYFGPGTRLLVL.

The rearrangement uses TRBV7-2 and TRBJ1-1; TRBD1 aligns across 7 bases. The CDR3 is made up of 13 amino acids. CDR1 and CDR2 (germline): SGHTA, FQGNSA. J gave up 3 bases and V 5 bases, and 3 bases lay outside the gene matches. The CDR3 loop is CASSLDRDTEAFF. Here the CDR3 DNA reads TGTGCCAGCAGCCTCGACAGGGACACTGAAGCTTTCTTT.